The 9 T cell receptor beta chains below were found in one sample sequenced in a study of tumor-infiltrating lymphocytes in localized non-small cell lung cancer listed by TCRdb under 2021. Library preparation used the immunoSEQ multiplex PCR assay. In TCRdb, the immuneACCESS table is reduced to in-frame sequences with V and J assigned. These tables do not hold every clone; where another copy was compared, an unresolved V gene accounts for under half, and the others remain unexplained. In this sample the table shows 3,000 or so clones, 70% of which occur a single time. About a sixth of the sample comes from the top ten. The sequencing input was uninvolved lung tissue not adjacent to the tumor. These receptors came from a human donor with non-small cell lung cancer.

The sample holds a few counts of this clone. The chain uses TRBV12-5 and TRBJ2-2; TRBD2 might be the D (6 bases). CDR1 is LGHNT, CDR2 FRNRAP, per germline. V was pared by 0 bases and J by 7 bases, with 15 bases between. This CDR3 has 16 residues. For the CDR3, the DNA is TGTGCTAGTGGTTTGGTACGCGGGGAAATAGGCGGGGAGCTGTTTTTT. This codes for CASGLVRGEIGGELFF.

This chain links TRBV7-9 with TRBJ1-2, with D unclear. With 1 base removed from V and 6 bases from J, the gap between germline ends came to 18 bases. The CDR3 extends over 16 amino acids. Germline values: CDR1 SEHNR, CDR2 FQNEAQ (reference sequence). The CDR3, as DNA: TGTGCCAGCAGCTTAGATTCTGGCATCTATTTGAATGGCTACACCTTC. It specifies CASSLDSGIYLNGYTF.

Turning to this clone: Sequence at one end of the junction differs from germline and may be a read error. The chain is built from TRBV7-7 and TRBJ2-5, with 9 bases matching TRBD1. This CDR3 is built from 15 residues. Germline loops: CDR1 SSHAT, CDR2 FNYEAQ (reference sequence). The CDR3 sequence: CASSSSGTGKETQYF. The CDR3 coding sequence is TGTGCTAGCAGCTCCTCAGGGACAGGGAAAGAGACCCAGTACTTC.

The rearrangement joins TRBV2 to TRBJ1-2; 9 bases fit TRBD1. The trim removed 5 bases at V and 8 bases at J, leaving 12 bases unmatched. Per the germline V gene, CDR1 is SNHLY and CDR2 is FYNNEI. This CDR3 contains 15 residues. The chain's CDR3 is CASSSSDRGGIGYTF. CDR3 DNA sequence: TGTGCCAGCAGTTCCTCCGACAGGGGGGGGATCGGCTACACCTTC.

The J gene is TRBJ2-2, the V gene TRBV20-1; tentatively, D is TRBD1 (5 bases). With 3 bases removed from V and 6 bases from J, the gap between germline ends came to 5 bases. The CDR3 is made up of 11 amino acids. Germline values: CDR1 DFQATT, CDR2 SNEGSKA (reference sequence). For the CDR3, the DNA is TGCAGTGCTAGGGGGCCCGGGGAGCTGTTTTTT. Amino acid sequence: CSARGPGELFF.

This clone was found a few times. The V and J genes are TRBV29-1 and TRBJ2-2; the D is unclear. The CDR3 is 14 residues long. Trimming removed 7 bases from V and 3 bases from J, with 15 bases in between. The germline gives CDR1 SQVTM, CDR2 ANQGSEA. CDR3 DNA: TGCAGCGCCACAGCTTCTAAGGACACCGGGGAGCTGTTTTTT. The encoded protein is CSATASKDTGELFF.

The rearrangement uses TRBV5-4 and TRBJ2-2, with 7 bases aligning to TRBD2. Germline lookup yields CDR1 SGHNT and CDR2 YYREEE (reference sequence). The CDR3 extends over 15 amino acids. With 2 bases clipped from V and 2 bases from J, the junction kept 3 bases outside the gene matches. The CDR3 DNA reads as TGTGCCAGCAGCTTCCAGCGGGGAAACACCGGGGAGCTGTTTTTT. Its protein is CASSFQRGNTGELFF. Full variable domain (rest looked up from reference TRBV5-4 and TRBJ2-2): ETGVTQSPTHLIKTRGQQVTLRCSSQSGHNTVSWYQQALGQGPQFIFQYYREEENGRGNFPPRFSGLQFPNYSSELNVNALELDDSALYLCASSFQRGNTGELFFGEGSRLTVL.

The genes are TRBV5-1 and TRBJ2-2; 7 bases fit TRBD2. V lost 2 bases, J lost 1 base, and 2 bases stayed unmatched. The CDR3 contains 15 residues. CDR1 SGHRS and CDR2 YFSETQ come from the germline V gene. The CDR3 DNA reads TGCGCCAGCAGCTTCGCGGGAGAGAACACCGGGGAGCTGTTTTTT. Translation gives CASSFAGENTGELFF.

V gene TRBV11-3 combines with J gene TRBJ2-1; 9 nucleotides agree with TRBD2. V lost 5 bases and J lost 8; bases outside the gene matches: 13. Germline loops: CDR1 SGHNT, CDR2 YENEEA. The CDR3 is 16 amino acids. The DNA of the CDR3 is TGTGCCAGCAGCGAAACACAGCGGGGGGCCCAAGATGAGCAGTTCTTC. Its protein product is CASSETQRGAQDEQFF. Variable domain in full (rest from reference TRBV11-3 and TRBJ2-1): EAGVVQSPRYKIIEKKQPVAFWCNPISGHNTLYWYLQNLGQGPELLIRYENEEAVDDSQLPKDRFSAERLKGVDSTLKIQPAELGDSAVYLCASSETQRGAQDEQFFGPGTRLTVL.